This T cell receptor beta chain was sequenced for a study of OX40 agonist ivuxolimab in advanced cancers. Looking at the study overall: People in dose escalation had one of these cancers: hepatocellular carcinoma, melanoma, renal cell or head and neck cancer. Among those treated, three patients had partial responses, one with hepatocellular carcinoma and two with cutaneous melanoma. Participants, approximately 81% male, averaged approximately 60 years of age, ranging from about 23 to 90.

Sequenced by immunoSEQ multiplex PCR; TCRdb stores in-frame clones only, minus some. The table has some 58,000 clones, over 80% seen once. Remarks on this clone: Its antigen is as yet unknown.

V lost 4 bases and J lost 7; bases outside the gene matches: 13. The CDR3 loop spans 17 amino acids. Germline assignment: CDR1 SGHTA and CDR2 FQGNSA. Study-level points and caveats: Relatively little clonal expansion, among the lowest observed, appeared in partial responders at 0.1-3.0 mg/kg.

This TCR derives from an adult with an advanced solid tumor such as melanoma, head and neck, liver or kidney cancer. The sample here was CD4+ or CD8+ T cells sorted from blood, taken in a trial of the OX40 agonist ivuxolimab. The rearrangement joins TRBV7-2 to TRBJ2-5; 12 bases agree with TRBD2. CDR3: CASSSSPRLAGVGTQYF. The CDR3 DNA is TGTGCCAGCAGCTCTTCCCCGCGACTAGCGGGAGTAGGGACCCAGTACTTC. The variable domain in full, completed from reference TRBV7-2 and TRBJ2-5, reads GAGVSQSPSNKVTEKGKDVELRCDPISGHTALYWYRQSLGQGLEFLIYFQGNSAPDKSGLPSDRFSAERTGGSVSTLTIQRTQQEDSAVYLCASSSSPRLAGVGTQYFGPGTRLLVL.